The next 30 T cell receptor beta chains were all read from a single sample in a study of cytotoxic CD8 clonotypes in ibrutinib-treated CLL. Profiling relied on immunoSEQ multiplex PCR, and the TCRdb table lists in-frame clones only, not all of them. The sample consists of nearly 300,000 clones, around 76% of them appearing once. This material consisted of PBMCs, taken at disease progression, from a patient treated with ibrutinib. These receptors were taken from a human donor with chronic lymphocytic leukemia.

This rearrangement joins TRBV19 to TRBJ2-3; 8 bases agree with TRBD2. The CDR3 is made up of 15 amino acids. Germline CDR1 LNHDA, CDR2 SQIVND (reference sequence). Trimming cost V 5 bases and J 2 bases; bases outside gene matches: 6. The CDR3 coding sequence is TGTGCCAGTAGTGTAGCGGGGAGATACACAGATACGCAGTATTTT. It encodes CASSVAGRYTDTQYF.

The chain carries TRBV10-3 and TRBJ1-2, with D perhaps matching TRBD1 (5 bases). CDR3 length equals 11 residues. V was pared by 8 bases and J by 6 bases, with 10 bases between. CDR1 is ENHRY, CDR2 SYGVKD, per germline. CDR3 in amino acids: CAIEGNHGYTF. CDR3 DNA sequence: TGTGCCATCGAGGGGAATCATGGCTACACCTTC.

This chain connects TRBV11-2 to TRBJ2-2, with 11 bases fitting TRBD2. The CDR3 runs 18 residues. CDR1 and CDR2 from the germline V gene are SGHAT and FQNNGV. The V and J ends lost 5 bases and 3 bases, in that order; junction bases with no gene match: 11. The CDR3 reads CASSGTLAGVVDTGELFF. CDR3 DNA sequence: TGTGCCAGCAGCGGTACACTAGCGGGAGTAGTAGACACCGGGGAGCTGTTTTTT.

This clone was recorded only once. V gene TRBV7-2 combines with J gene TRBJ2-7, with D possibly TRBD2 on 5 matching bases. Trimming shortened V by 3 bases and J by 2 bases, and 20 bases separated the two germline ends. CDR1 SGHTA and CDR2 FQGNSA come from the germline V gene. The CDR3 loop spans 17 amino acids. This CDR3 reads CASSFLLGQRIAYEQYF. CDR3 coding DNA: TGTGCCAGCAGCTTCCTCTTGGGCCAGCGGATCGCCTACGAGCAGTACTTC.

The CDR3 region is CASSTGLRYEQYF. CDR3 sequence (DNA): TGTGCCAGCAGCACGGGACTTCGGTACGAGCAGTACTTC. This chain uses TRBV5-6 with TRBJ2-7; D perhaps matches TRBD2 (6 bases). The V end lost 4 bases, the J end lost 4 bases, and 12 bases lay between the germline ends. CDR3 length: 13 amino acids. Germline-derived CDR1 and CDR2 are SGHDT and YYEEEE. Complete variable domain (other parts from reference TRBV5-6 and TRBJ2-7): DAGVTQSPTHLIKTRGQQVTLRCSPKSGHDTVSWYQQALGQGPQFIFQYYEEEERQRGNFPDRFSGHQFPNYSSELNVNALLLGDSALYLCASSTGLRYEQYFGPGTRLTVT.

The chain joins TRBV19 to TRBJ1-1; 7 bases fit TRBD1. The length of the CDR3 is 17 residues. Per germline, CDR1 LNHDA and CDR2 SQIVND (reference sequence). With 1 base clipped from V and 1 base from J, the junction kept 9 bases outside the gene matches. The chain's CDR3 is CASSIGYRDRWNTEAFF. In nucleotides, the CDR3 is TGTGCCAGTAGTATAGGGTACAGGGACAGATGGAACACTGAAGCTTTCTTT.

The rearrangement uses TRBV4-3 and TRBJ2-3, with 10 bases aligning to TRBD1. Germline loops: CDR1 LGHNA, CDR2 YSLEER. After removal of 3 bases from V and 5 bases from J, the junction contained 5 bases not matched to a gene. This CDR3 is built from 15 residues. The CDR3 loop is CASSHGTGVGDTQYF. For the CDR3, the DNA is TGCGCCAGCAGCCATGGGACAGGGGTTGGAGATACGCAGTATTTT.

The chain uses TRBV5-4 and TRBJ2-7, with TRBD2 matching over 14 bases. Trimming took 0 bases from V and 6 from J; bases not matched to a gene: 2. The germline gives CDR1 SGHNT, CDR2 YYREEE (reference sequence). This CDR3 region has 15 residues. The DNA of the CDR3 is TGTGCCAGCAGCTTGGGGGGACTAGCGGGAGTCGAGCAGTACTTC. As protein: CASSLGGLAGVEQYF.

The gene calls are TRBV9 and TRBJ2-7; 9 bases are shared with TRBD1. This CDR3 is built from 14 residues. V shed 7 bases, J shed 1 base, and the junction held 6 bases outside the gene matches. In germline, CDR1 is SGDLS, CDR2 YYNGEE. The CDR3 region has the DNA TGTGCCAGCTCCCCCGGGACAGGGTCCTACGAGCAGTACTTC. Protein product: CASSPGTGSYEQYF.

The genes are TRBV25-1 and TRBJ2-5; D not resolved. The CDR3 spans 15 residues. Germline V lookup: CDR1 MGHDK, CDR2 SYGVNS. The germline V and J ends were trimmed by 3 bases and 0 bases, with 11 bases remaining between them. The CDR3 region has the DNA TGTGCCAGCAGTGAGCCAACACTCCACCAAGAGACCCAGTACTTC. This encodes CASSEPTLHQETQYF.

The rearrangement joins TRBV9 to TRBJ1-1, with D hard to call. In germline, CDR1 is SGDLS, CDR2 YYNGEE. There are 15 residues in the CDR3. Trimming took 0 bases from V and 0 from J, leaving 9 bases between them. The CDR3 DNA reads TGTGCCAGCAGCGTAGGCGGCAGTATGAACACTGAAGCTTTCTTT. Translating it yields CASSVGGSMNTEAFF. The whole variable domain, remainder taken from reference TRBV9 and TRBJ1-1, is DSGVTQTPKHLITATGQRVTLRCSPRSGDLSVYWYQQSLDQGLQFLIQYYNGEERAKGNILERFSAQQFPDLHSELNLSSLELGDSALYFCASSVGGSMNTEAFFGQGTRLTVV.

This clone was observed a handful of times. The chain combines TRBV4-3 with TRBJ1-2; the D gene is possibly TRBD1 (6 bases). Trimming removed 2 bases at V and 8 bases at J, with 12 bases between. From germline, CDR1 is LGHNA and CDR2 YSLEER. This CDR3 has 13 residues. The CDR3 DNA sequence: TGCGCCAGCAGCCAACGGACAGCCTGGGGCTACACCTTC. Protein sequence: CASSQRTAWGYTF.

A remark on this clone: Relative to the germline gene, one junction end is altered; a read error may explain this. The gene calls are TRBV13 and TRBJ2-5, with D maybe TRBD2 (6 bases). This CDR3 contains 15 residues. Germline V CDR1 and CDR2: PRHDT, FYEKMQ (reference sequence). CDR3 protein: CASSVGRITQETQYF. Written as DNA, the CDR3 is TGTGCCAGCAGCGTAGGGAGGATCACCCAAGAGACCCAGTACTTC.

The V call is TRBV5-1, the J call TRBJ1-4; no reliable D call. Trimming pared 0 bases from V and 8 bases from J, leaving 14 bases between. CDR3 length: 15 amino acids. Germline lookup yields CDR1 SGHRS and CDR2 YFSETQ. CDR3 in amino acids: CASSLAKSGGEKLFF. In DNA, the CDR3 is TGCGCCAGCAGCTTGGCAAAGTCGGGAGGCGAAAAACTGTTTTTT.

The J gene is TRBJ2-4, the V gene TRBV9; TRBD1 aligns across 9 bases. The junction had 6 bases not matched to a gene; V was cut back by 4 bases and J by 1 base. This CDR3 has 16 amino acids. CDR1 is SGDLS, CDR2 YYNGEE, per germline. The CDR3 bases are TGTGCCAGCAGCCCCCCCGGGACAGGGGCCAAAAACATTCAGTACTTC. Residues: CASSPPGTGAKNIQYF.

The chain is built from TRBV19 and TRBJ2-5; 8 nucleotides line up with TRBD2. Germline trimming cut 6 bases from V and 5 bases from J; bases unmatched to any gene: 11. The CDR3 covers 15 residues. Per germline, CDR1 LNHDA and CDR2 SQIVND (reference sequence). The DNA for the CDR3 is TGTGCCAGTAGCCCCACCGGGGGGGCGGGGGAGACCCAGTACTTC. It encodes CASSPTGGAGETQYF.

The chain joins TRBV5-1 to TRBJ1-4; 7 bases are a match to TRBD1. V lost 1 base, J lost 7 bases, and 19 bases stayed unmatched. Per the germline V gene, CDR1 is SGHRS and CDR2 is YFSETQ. This CDR3 is 19 amino acids long. The CDR3 here is CASSLTSGTETTRGEKLFF. CDR3 bases: TGCGCCAGCAGCTTGACCTCCGGGACAGAAACCACGCGGGGTGAAAAACTGTTTTTT. Full variable domain (remainder filled in from reference TRBV5-1 and TRBJ1-4): KAGVTQTPRYLIKTRGQQVTLSCSPISGHRSVSWYQQTPGQGLQFLFEYFSETQRNKGNFPGRFSGRQFSNSRSEMNVSTLELGDSALYLCASSLTSGTETTRGEKLFFGSGTQLSVL.

The J gene is TRBJ2-1, the V gene TRBV5-1; 12 nucleotides align to TRBD2. There are 15 residues in the CDR3. Germline V lookup: CDR1 SGHRS, CDR2 YFSETQ. V trimming: 6 bases; J trimming: 10 bases; junction bases outside the gene matches: 11. Here the CDR3 reads CASTLAGGRADEQFF. CDR3 nucleotide sequence: TGCGCCAGCACACTAGCGGGAGGCCGGGCAGACGAGCAGTTCTTC.

This clone was seen more than once but under ten times. The V and J genes are TRBV5-4 and TRBJ1-1; possible D gene TRBD1, 5 bases. Trimming pared 0 bases from V and 2 bases from J, leaving 17 bases between. The CDR3 is made up of 17 amino acids. Germline V gene lookup returns CDR1 SGHNT and CDR2 YYREEE (reference sequence). In DNA form, the CDR3 reads TGTGCCAGCAGCTTGGCACCTCCTTGGGGGTACAACACTGAAGCTTTCTTT. This codes for CASSLAPPWGYNTEAFF. The entire variable domain, with the rest obtained from reference TRBV5-4 and TRBJ1-1, is as follows: ETGVTQSPTHLIKTRGQQVTLRCSSQSGHNTVSWYQQALGQGPQFIFQYYREEENGRGNFPPRFSGLQFPNYSSELNVNALELDDSALYLCASSLAPPWGYNTEAFFGQGTRLTVV.

The chain recombines TRBV7-2 with TRBJ1-2, with D possibly matching TRBD1 (5 bases). This CDR3 has 15 amino acids. Germline-derived CDR1 and CDR2 are SGHTA and FQGNSA. The V end lost 3 bases, the J end lost 5 bases, and 16 bases lay between the germline ends. This chain's CDR3 is CASSFPDGGPYGYTF. As DNA, the CDR3 is TGTGCCAGCAGCTTTCCAGACGGGGGACCGTATGGCTACACCTTC.

This clone occurred once. The same CDR3 can be traced to other DNA sequences in this sample. The chain carries TRBV4-1 and TRBJ1-1; 8 bases align to TRBD1. The CDR3 runs 13 residues. Germline assignment: CDR1 MGHRA and CDR2 YSYEKL. After removal of 0 bases from V and 6 bases from J, the junction contained 0 bases not matched to a gene. The CDR3 sequence: CASSQDRGPEAFF. CDR3 bases: TGCGCCAGCAGCCAAGACAGGGGGCCTGAAGCTTTCTTT.

The chain joins TRBV4-1 to TRBJ2-3, with 8 bases lining up with TRBD2. The CDR3 totals 17 residues. Trimming cost V 1 base and J 1 base; bases outside gene matches: 7. Germline-derived CDR1 and CDR2 are MGHRA and YSYEKL. The CDR3 sequence is CASSQVASGGRTDTQYF. As DNA, the CDR3 is TGCGCCAGCAGCCAAGTGGCCAGCGGGGGCCGCACAGATACGCAGTATTTT.

This chain connects TRBV7-2 to TRBJ2-5, with D unresolved. From germline, CDR1 is SGHTA and CDR2 FQGNSA. The CDR3 sequence is 15 residues long. Trimming took off 2 bases at V and 1 base at J, with 11 bases between the two ends. CDR3 sequence (DNA): TGTGCCAGCAGCTTAAGCCGCGGCAGCCAAGAGACCCAGTACTTC. Amino acid sequence: CASSLSRGSQETQYF. The whole variable domain, filled in from reference TRBV7-2 and TRBJ2-5, reads GAGVSQSPSNKVTEKGKDVELRCDPISGHTALYWYRQSLGQGLEFLIYFQGNSAPDKSGLPSDRFSAERTGGSVSTLTIQRTQQEDSAVYLCASSLSRGSQETQYFGPGTRLLVL.

The chain carries TRBV6-1 and TRBJ2-3; TRBD2 matches at 10 bases. This CDR3 region has 17 residues. Losses at the gene ends were 3 bases for V and 7 bases for J; bases not matched to a gene: 13. The V gene's germline CDR1 is MNHNS and CDR2 SASEGT. CDR3 sequence reads: CASSERGPGLAKHTQYF. In DNA form, the CDR3 reads TGTGCCAGCAGTGAGAGGGGGCCGGGACTAGCGAAACATACGCAGTATTTT.

The chain recombines TRBV9 with TRBJ2-7; either TRBD1 or TRBD2 may supply D (5 bases each). V was cut by 0 bases and J by 6 bases, with 19 bases left in between. This CDR3 comprises 16 residues. Germline V gene sequence: CDR1 SGDLS, CDR2 YYNGEE. The CDR3 protein is CASSVGTWGSLREQYF. CDR3 in DNA: TGTGCCAGCAGCGTAGGTACTTGGGGGTCTCTGCGCGAGCAGTACTTC.

This chain connects TRBV27 to TRBJ2-5; the D call may be TRBD1 or TRBD2 (6 bases each). Germline loops: CDR1 MNHEY, CDR2 SMNVEV (reference sequence). This CDR3 is built from 17 residues. The ends were cut back, 5 bases at V and 1 base at J, with 20 bases in the middle. The CDR3 coding sequence is TGTGCCAGCAGTAGGGCGGGGACCCAGGGGTCCCAAGAGACCCAGTACTTC. Protein: CASSRAGTQGSQETQYF.

The chain joins TRBV5-1 to TRBJ2-7; weak D call: TRBD1 (7 bases). V lost 4 bases to trimming and J lost 0 bases, with 11 bases between them. The CDR3 contains 14 residues. Germline CDR1 is SGHRS and CDR2 is YFSETQ. CDR3 DNA sequence: TGCGCCAGCAGCCCGCGGGACAGCTCCTACGAGCAGTACTTC. Translation: CASSPRDSSYEQYF.

The chain links TRBV21-1 to TRBJ1-5; the D call of TRBD1 is as the table states it, not checked on the DNA. TRBV21-1 is noted as a pseudogene. This CDR3 comprises 19 residues. The CDR3 nucleotides are TGTGCCAGCAGCAAAGGGGGGCCGGAAGACACCAGCCGAGGTCAGCCCCAGCATTTT. Protein: CASSKGGPEDTSRGQPQHF.

The chain recombines TRBV7-2 with TRBJ2-7, with a tentative D call TRBD2 (5 bases). Trimming left V 5 bases short and J 6 bases short, with 14 bases between. The CDR3 spans 13 residues. The germline CDR1 and CDR2 sequences are SGHTA and FQGNSA. CDR3 amino acids: CASSRLEVLEQYF. Here the CDR3 DNA reads TGTGCCAGCAGCCGCCTGGAGGTGCTCGAGCAGTACTTC.

The rearrangement links TRBV11-2 to TRBJ1-3, with D tentatively TRBD1 (6 bases). The CDR3 covers 15 residues. Deletions cut 5 bases from V and 0 bases from J, with 11 bases between. CDR1 is SGHAT and CDR2 is FQNNGV in the germline V gene. The CDR3 sequence is CASSPDRNSGNTIYF. DNA for the CDR3: TGTGCCAGCAGCCCAGACAGGAACTCTGGAAACACCATATATTTT.